This record covers a single T cell receptor beta chain. The specificity of this receptor is unknown. The input lacks base qualities; no much larger clone sits a single base away. From the cysteine up to the phenylalanine, the CDR3 has a length of 17 residues. Only the CDR3 part of the read is kept: 51 bases, read in frame from the first base. At the junction V is shortened by 0 bases and J by 0 bases, with 13 bases in between. CDR1 and CDR2 are read off the germline V gene as SGHRS and YFSETQ. The record originates from a study of shared clonotypes between healthy human individuals (dated by TCRdb to between 2020 and 2021). General notes on the study: A few men and two women, aged 18 to 49 years, made up the cohort. For each donor, three plates each were used for CD4 naive and CD4 memory, two plates were used for CD8 naive, and one plate was used for CD8 memory. To increase sequencing depth and limit assay-specific biases, TCR repertoire library preparation and sequencing were carried out by different laboratories using diverse techniques. To estimate repertoire size and how much clonotypes are shared between individuals, the study performed deep sequencing of blood TCR repertoires from roughly five healthy adults. Leukapheresis yielded between about 0.94 and 9.5 billion PBMCs per donor.

Using the deep immunoSEQ assay, TCR CDR3 regions were amplified from genomic DNA by multiplex PCR. For each cell subset, the extracted genomic DNA was distributed evenly across all wells of several immunoSEQ 96-well plates, and each plate served as one replicate. For sorted subsets, 200 to 250 ng of genomic DNA, equivalent to around 29,000 T cell genomes, went into each replicate PCR. Purified libraries were measured with a Qubit 3.0 fluorometer, size-checked on a Bioanalyzer 2100, and measured again with the KAPA Library Quantification kit. A separate single-read 150-cycle Illumina NextSeq 550 flow cell was used to sequence each immunoSEQ 96-well plate. Per the original workflow: Because only junctional sequences without quality scores were contained in the immunoSEQ output, filtering matching that applied to full-length reads could not be performed. To assign V/J genes and CDR3, sequences were annotated using PyIR, a Python wrapper for IgBLAST v1.9, with IMGT germline references. Reads with weak V/J assignments (E-value above 1e-6), missing CDR3, stop codons, out-of-frame junctions, or ambiguous translated residues were removed. V3J clonotypes were defined as sequences sharing an identical inferred V gene, J gene, and CDR3 amino acid sequence. Percentage overlap between repertoires was calculated by dividing the number of shared unique clonotypes by the size of the smaller repertoire. Richness of each repertoire was evaluated using RTK rarefaction, the Chao1 estimator, and Recon v2.1 estimates of unobserved clonotypes. OLGA was used to compute generation probabilities for all TCRbeta clonotypes that the gDNA method yielded from four donors. TCRdb took this table from immuneACCESS and kept in-frame rearrangements with V and J called. Such tables lack part of the clones; where checked against another copy, unresolved V genes explain under half of the gap, and the rest is unexplained. That table gives V, J and clone size, and the DNA gave D and trimming. In this sample the table shows about 2.4 million clones, roughly 93% of which occur a single time. 0.36% of the sample goes to the ten largest clones.

Findings and caveats that apply to the study as a whole: Compared with non-shared clonotypes, clonotypes shared by all four sorted-subset donors had higher generation probabilities. Pairwise subsampling led to the expectation that sequencing depth would affect the degree of clonotype sharing among donors. Naive subsets generally had larger estimated clonotype richness than memory subsets did. Incomplete sequencing was indicated by rarefaction of sorted-subset datasets, despite the large sequencing depth. The small number of donors limited the genetic and exposure-history diversity represented. When a few donors were compared, the shared fraction of clonotypes was about 5% for naive CD4, approximately 3.5% for naive CD8, 2% to 2.5% for memory CD4, and roughly 0.43% for memory CD8. Sampling was limited to blood, and TCR repertoires in tissue likely differ from TCR repertoires in blood.

The donors were healthy, HIV-negative adults who had no recently reported acute infections or vaccinations. All donors were Caucasian adults living in Nashville, Tennessee, USA. Magnetic negative selection was used to enrich CD4+ T cells, after which naive cells were positively selected on CD45RA and the negative fraction became the memory subset. Blood was obtained by leukapheresis, after which PBMCs were separated by Ficoll-Histopaque density gradient centrifugation and cryopreserved in liquid nitrogen vapor phase. Purity and quantity of every magnetically sorted T cell population were checked by analytical flow cytometry. From each sorted fraction, genomic DNA was isolated and quantified by UV absorbance on a Nanodrop 2000c.

The sequence joins TRBV5-1 to TRBJ1-3; the D gene cannot be resolved reliably. Sequencing was done on a sample of naive CD4+ T cells from PBMCs. The cell subset or site tag for this specimen amounts to: CD45RA+ positively selected. The sequence was obtained from a man aged 18 to 29 in good health. Some clones in this sample may be carry-over from other donors' samples. The CDR3 protein is CASSLEVSPVSGNTIYF. The DNA sequence reads TGCGCCAGCAGCTTGGAGGTCAGCCCCGTCTCTGGAAACACCATATATTTT.